The 14 T cell receptor beta chains below come from one sample, sequenced in a study of CXCR3-negative and CXCR3-positive naive CD8 T cells. TRB cDNA was prepared as libraries by UMI-labeled 5' RACE. TCRdb re-called the 5' RACE reads; every CDR3 protein appears as one record, without DNA. Its clone listing holds about 26,000 distinct CDR3 sequences. Sequencing used naive CXCR3- CD8+ T cells from blood. Subset here: CD45RO-CCR7+CD27+CD95- naive CD8+ T cells lacking CXCR3 (TNR3-). These TCRs come from a human donor in good health. Some clones in this sample may be carry-over from other donors' samples.

The chain links TRBV14 to TRBJ2-7; checking the TCRdb D call of TRBD1 is not possible without DNA. This CDR3 has 13 residues. Per the germline V gene, CDR1 is SGHDN and CDR2 is FVKESK. CDR3 residues: CASSQWDSYEQYF.

The chain couples TRBV9 to TRBJ2-3; TCRdb lists TRBD2, though no DNA is available to test this call. Germline lookup yields CDR1 SGDLS and CDR2 YYNGEE. The CDR3 runs to 16 residues. Here the CDR3 reads CASSVLAANRPDTQYF.

This chain links TRBV12-3 or TRBV12-4 with TRBJ1-1; TCRdb gives TRBD1 as the D gene, but with no DNA this cannot be confirmed. CDR3 length equals 13 residues. The CDR3 loop reads CASRGPVNTEAFF.

The chain carries TRBV14 and TRBJ2-7; lacking DNA, the TRBD1 call made by TCRdb goes unchecked. CDR3 length: 13 amino acids. The germline V gene encodes CDR1 SGHDN and CDR2 FVKESK. This chain's CDR3 is CASSHSTDYEQYF. Supplemented by reference TRBV14 and TRBJ2-7, the full variable domain reads EAGVTQFPSHSVIEKGQTVTLRCDPISGHDNLYWYRRVMGKEIKFLLHFVKESKQDESGMPNNRFLAERTGGTYSTLKVQPAELEDSGVYFCASSHSTDYEQYFGPGTRLTVT.

The chain combines TRBV7-3 with TRBJ1-1; TCRdb reports TRBD1, a call that lacks DNA to check it against. The CDR3 runs 15 residues. CDR1 is SGHTA, CDR2 FQGTGA, per germline. The CDR3 here is CASSSHGGSVTEAFF.

V and J are TRBV5-1 and TRBJ2-2. This CDR3 is 16 amino acids long. The germline V gene encodes CDR1 SGHRS and CDR2 YFSETQ. CDR3 sequence: CASSLRQAENTGELFF.

This chain links TRBV6-6 with TRBJ1-4; without DNA, the TCRdb call of TRBD1 cannot be checked. This CDR3 region has 13 residues. Per the germline V gene, CDR1 is MNHNY and CDR2 is SVGAGI (reference sequence). The CDR3 here is CASSPGIWEKLFF.

J is TRBJ1-5 and V is TRBV7-9; TCRdb's assignment of TRBD1 cannot be checked, as there is no DNA. CDR1 and CDR2 (germline): SEHNR, FQNEAQ (reference sequence). There are 15 residues in the CDR3. CDR3 loop: CASSSGAGFSQPQHF. The variable domain in full, with the rest retrieved from reference TRBV7-9 and TRBJ1-5, is DTGVSQNPRHKITKRGQNVTFRCDPISEHNRLYWYRQTLGQGPEFLTYFQNEAQLEKSRLLSDRFSAERPKGSFSTLEIQRTEQGDSAMYLCASSSGAGFSQPQHFGDGTRLSIL.

The rearrangement joins TRBV7-6 to TRBJ2-2. The CDR3 contains 13 residues. Germline V CDR1 and CDR2: SGHVS, FNYEAQ. This chain's CDR3 is CASSLALAGELFF.

J is TRBJ1-1 and V is TRBV28. This CDR3 spans 13 amino acids. CDR1 MDHEN and CDR2 SYDVKM come from the germline V gene. This CDR3 reads CASSFMRNTEAFF.

The chain carries TRBV7-9 and TRBJ2-7. The CDR3 loop spans 11 amino acids. The germline V gene has CDR1 SEHNR and CDR2 FQNEAQ (reference sequence). The CDR3 here is CASSYMGEQYF.

This clonotype is identified as medium-sized (0.01 to 0.1%) from frequency. The chain links TRBV12-3 or TRBV12-4 to TRBJ1-2; checking the TCRdb D call of TRBD1 is not possible without DNA. CDR3 length: 12 amino acids. The CDR3 is CASRGVDYGYTF.

The CDR3 protein is CASSQVAGRTDTQYF. The chain has TRBV4-2 and TRBJ2-3; the D call of TRBD1 rests on TCRdb alone, since no DNA is present to check it. The CDR3 extends over 15 amino acids. Per germline, CDR1 LGHNA and CDR2 YNFKEQ.

The V and J genes are TRBV28 and TRBJ1-5; TCRdb returns TRBD1, unconfirmable since there is no DNA. Germline V gene lookup returns CDR1 MDHEN and CDR2 SYDVKM. The length of the CDR3 is 17 residues. CDR3 region: CASSPQRATGVNQPQHF. Full variable domain (missing parts from reference TRBV28 and TRBJ1-5): DVKVTQSSRYLVKRTGEKVFLECVQDMDHENMFWYRQDPGLGLRLIYFSYDVKMKEKGDIPEGYSVSREKKERFSLILESASTNQTSMYLCASSPQRATGVNQPQHFGDGTRLSIL.